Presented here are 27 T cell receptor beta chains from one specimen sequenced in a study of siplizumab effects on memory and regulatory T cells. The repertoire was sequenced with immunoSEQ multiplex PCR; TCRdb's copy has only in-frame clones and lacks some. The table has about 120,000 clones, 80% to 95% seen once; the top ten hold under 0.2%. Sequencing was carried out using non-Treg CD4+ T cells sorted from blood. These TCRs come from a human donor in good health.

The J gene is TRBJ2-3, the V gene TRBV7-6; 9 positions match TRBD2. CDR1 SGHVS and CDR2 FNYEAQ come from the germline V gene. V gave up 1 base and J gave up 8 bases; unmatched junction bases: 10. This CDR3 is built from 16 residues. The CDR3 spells CASSLVAAGGPGTQYF. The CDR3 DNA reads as TGTGCCAGCAGCTTAGTGGCGGCGGGGGGGCCAGGTACGCAGTATTTT.

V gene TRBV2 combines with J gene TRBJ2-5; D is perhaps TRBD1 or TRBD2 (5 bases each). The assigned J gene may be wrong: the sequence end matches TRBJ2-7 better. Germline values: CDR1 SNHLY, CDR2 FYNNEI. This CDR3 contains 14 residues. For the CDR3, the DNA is TGTGCCAGCATCCTCGGGACGGTCTCCTACGAGCAGTACTTC. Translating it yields CASILGTVSYEQYF.

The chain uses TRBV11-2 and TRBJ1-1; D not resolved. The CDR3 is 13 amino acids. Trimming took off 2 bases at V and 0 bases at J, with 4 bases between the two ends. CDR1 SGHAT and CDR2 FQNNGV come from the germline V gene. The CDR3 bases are TGTGCCAGCAGCTTAATCTTGAACACTGAAGCTTTCTTT. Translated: CASSLILNTEAFF.

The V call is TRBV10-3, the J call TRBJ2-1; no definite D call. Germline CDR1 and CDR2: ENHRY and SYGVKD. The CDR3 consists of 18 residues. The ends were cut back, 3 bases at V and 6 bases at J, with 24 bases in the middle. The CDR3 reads CAISDTLSRVKAFNEQFF. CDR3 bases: TGTGCCATCAGTGATACGCTTAGCCGAGTAAAGGCCTTCAATGAGCAGTTCTTC.

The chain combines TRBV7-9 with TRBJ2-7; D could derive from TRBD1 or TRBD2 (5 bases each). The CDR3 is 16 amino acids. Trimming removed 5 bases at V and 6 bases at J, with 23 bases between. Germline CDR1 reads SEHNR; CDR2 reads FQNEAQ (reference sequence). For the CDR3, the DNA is TGTGCCAGCAGCCTCAGGATAGCCGGGACCTGGTCCGAGCAGTACTTC. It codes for CASSLRIAGTWSEQYF.

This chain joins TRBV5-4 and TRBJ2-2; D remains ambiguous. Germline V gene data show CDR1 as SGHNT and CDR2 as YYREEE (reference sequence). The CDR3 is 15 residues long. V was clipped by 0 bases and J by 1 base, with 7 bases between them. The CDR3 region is CASSLAQRNTGELFF. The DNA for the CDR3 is TGTGCCAGCAGCTTGGCCCAGCGGAACACCGGGGAGCTGTTTTTT.

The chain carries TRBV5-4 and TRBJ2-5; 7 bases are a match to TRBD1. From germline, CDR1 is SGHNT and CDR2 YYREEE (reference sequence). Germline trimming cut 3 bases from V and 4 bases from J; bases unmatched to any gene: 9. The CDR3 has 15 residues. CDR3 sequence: CASSSPQGWGETQYF. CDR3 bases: TGTGCCAGCAGCTCGCCACAGGGGTGGGGAGAGACCCAGTACTTC.

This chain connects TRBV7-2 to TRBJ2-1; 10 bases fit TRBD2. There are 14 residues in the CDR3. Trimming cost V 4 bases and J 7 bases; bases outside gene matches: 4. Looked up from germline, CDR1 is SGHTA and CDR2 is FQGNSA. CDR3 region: CASSSGLARNEQFF. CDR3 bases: TGTGCCAGCAGCTCGGGACTAGCGAGGAATGAGCAGTTCTTC.

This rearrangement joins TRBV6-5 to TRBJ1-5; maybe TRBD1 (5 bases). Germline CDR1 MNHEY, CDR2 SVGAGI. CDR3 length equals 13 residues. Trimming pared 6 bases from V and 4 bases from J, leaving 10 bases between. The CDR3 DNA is TGTGCCAGCAGGACCGACAGAAATCAGCCCCAGCATTTT. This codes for CASRTDRNQPQHF.

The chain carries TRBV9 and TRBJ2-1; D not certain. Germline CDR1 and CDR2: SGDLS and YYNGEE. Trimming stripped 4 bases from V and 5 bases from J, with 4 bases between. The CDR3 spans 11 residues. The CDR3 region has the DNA TGTGCCAGCAGCATCAACAATGAGCAGTTCTTC. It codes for CASSINNEQFF.

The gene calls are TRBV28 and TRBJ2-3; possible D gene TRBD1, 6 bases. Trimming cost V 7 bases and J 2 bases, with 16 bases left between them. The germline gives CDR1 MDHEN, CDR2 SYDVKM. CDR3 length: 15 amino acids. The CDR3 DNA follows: TGTGCCAGCACCCTACAGGGCTCGTCCACAGATACGCAGTATTTT. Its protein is CASTLQGSSTDTQYF. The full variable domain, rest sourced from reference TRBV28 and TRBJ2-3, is DVKVTQSSRYLVKRTGEKVFLECVQDMDHENMFWYRQDPGLGLRLIYFSYDVKMKEKGDIPEGYSVSREKKERFSLILESASTNQTSMYLCASTLQGSSTDTQYFGPGTRLTVL.

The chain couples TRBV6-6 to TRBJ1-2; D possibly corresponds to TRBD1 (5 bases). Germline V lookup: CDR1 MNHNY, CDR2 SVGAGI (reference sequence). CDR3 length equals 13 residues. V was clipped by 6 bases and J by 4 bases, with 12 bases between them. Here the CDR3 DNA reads TGTGCCAGCAGACAACAGGAGAGCTATGGCTACACCTTC. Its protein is CASRQQESYGYTF.

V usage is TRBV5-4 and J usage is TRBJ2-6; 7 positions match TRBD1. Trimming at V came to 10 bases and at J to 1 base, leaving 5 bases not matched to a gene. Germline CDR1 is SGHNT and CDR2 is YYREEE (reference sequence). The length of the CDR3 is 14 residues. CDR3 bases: TGTGCCTACAACAGGGGTTCTGGGGCCAACGTCCTGACTTTC. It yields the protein CAYNRGSGANVLTF.

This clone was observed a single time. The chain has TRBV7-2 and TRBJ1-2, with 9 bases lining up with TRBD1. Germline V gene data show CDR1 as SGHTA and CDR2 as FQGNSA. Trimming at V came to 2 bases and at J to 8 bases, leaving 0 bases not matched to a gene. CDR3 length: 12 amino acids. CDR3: CASSLTGGGYTF. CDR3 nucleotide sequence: TGTGCCAGCAGCTTAACAGGGGGCGGCTACACCTTC.

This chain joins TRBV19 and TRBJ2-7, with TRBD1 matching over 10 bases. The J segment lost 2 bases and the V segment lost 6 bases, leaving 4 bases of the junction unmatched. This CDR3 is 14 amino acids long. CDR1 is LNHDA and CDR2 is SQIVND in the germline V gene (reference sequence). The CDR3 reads CASSSGQGAYEQYF. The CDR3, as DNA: TGTGCCAGTAGCTCTGGACAGGGGGCCTACGAGCAGTACTTC.

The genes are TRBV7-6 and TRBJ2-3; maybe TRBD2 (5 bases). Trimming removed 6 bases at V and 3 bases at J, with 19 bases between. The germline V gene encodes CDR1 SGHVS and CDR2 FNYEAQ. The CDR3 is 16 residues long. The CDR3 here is CASRPSASTGTDTQYF. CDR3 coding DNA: TGTGCCAGCAGGCCCAGCGCATCCACGGGGACAGATACGCAGTATTTT.

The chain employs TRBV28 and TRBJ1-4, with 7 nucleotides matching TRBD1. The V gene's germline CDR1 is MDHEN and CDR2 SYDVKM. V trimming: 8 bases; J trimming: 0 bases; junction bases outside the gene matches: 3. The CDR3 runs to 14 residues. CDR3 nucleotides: TGTGCCAGCGGGACAGTTGCAACTAATGAAAAACTGTTTTTT. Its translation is CASGTVATNEKLFF.

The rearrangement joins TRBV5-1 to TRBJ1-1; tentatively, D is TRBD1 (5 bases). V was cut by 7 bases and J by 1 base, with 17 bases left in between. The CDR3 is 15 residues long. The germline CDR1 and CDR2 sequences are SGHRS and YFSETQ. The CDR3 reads CASGQTGATNTEAFF. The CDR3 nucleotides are TGCGCCAGCGGACAAACCGGGGCCACGAACACTGAAGCTTTCTTT.

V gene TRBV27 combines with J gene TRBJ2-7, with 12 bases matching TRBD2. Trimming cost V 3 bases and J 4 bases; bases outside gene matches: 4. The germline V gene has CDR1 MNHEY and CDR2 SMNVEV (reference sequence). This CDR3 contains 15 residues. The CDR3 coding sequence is TGTGCCAGCAGTTTGCTAGCGGGGGGGCCATACGAGCAGTACTTC. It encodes CASSLLAGGPYEQYF.

The CDR3 DNA follows: TGCGCCAGCAGCCGAGCCGGGACAGGGGGAGAGCAGTACTTC. The encoded protein is CASSRAGTGGEQYF. The genes are TRBV4-3 and TRBJ2-7; 11 bases map to TRBD1. J lost 7 bases, V lost 4 bases, and 6 bases had no gene match. The CDR3 covers 14 residues. Germline lookup yields CDR1 LGHNA and CDR2 YSLEER.

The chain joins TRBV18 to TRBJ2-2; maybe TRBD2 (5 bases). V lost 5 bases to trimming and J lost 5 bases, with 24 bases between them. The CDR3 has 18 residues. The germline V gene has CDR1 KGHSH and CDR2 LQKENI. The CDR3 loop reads CASSSSEGLLGSTGELFF. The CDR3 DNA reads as TGTGCCAGCTCAAGTAGCGAAGGTCTCCTGGGGTCAACCGGGGAGCTGTTTTTT.

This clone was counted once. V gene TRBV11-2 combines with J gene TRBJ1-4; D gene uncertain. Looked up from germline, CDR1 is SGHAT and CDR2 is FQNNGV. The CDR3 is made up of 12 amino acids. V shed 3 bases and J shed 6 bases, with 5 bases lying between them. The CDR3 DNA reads TGTGCCAGCAGCTTTTGGGATGAAAAACTGTTTTTT. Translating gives CASSFWDEKLFF.

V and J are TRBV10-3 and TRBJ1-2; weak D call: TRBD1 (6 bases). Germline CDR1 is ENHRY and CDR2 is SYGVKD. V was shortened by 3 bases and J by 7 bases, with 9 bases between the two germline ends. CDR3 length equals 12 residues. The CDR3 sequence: CAISDRGVGYTF. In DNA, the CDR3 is TGTGCCATCAGTGACAGGGGCGTTGGCTACACCTTC.

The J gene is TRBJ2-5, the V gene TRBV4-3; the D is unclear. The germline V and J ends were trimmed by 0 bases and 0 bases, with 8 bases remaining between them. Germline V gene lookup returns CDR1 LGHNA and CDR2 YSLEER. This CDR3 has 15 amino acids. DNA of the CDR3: TGCGCCAGCAGCCAAGATCTCGCGGACCAAGAGACCCAGTACTTC. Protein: CASSQDLADQETQYF.

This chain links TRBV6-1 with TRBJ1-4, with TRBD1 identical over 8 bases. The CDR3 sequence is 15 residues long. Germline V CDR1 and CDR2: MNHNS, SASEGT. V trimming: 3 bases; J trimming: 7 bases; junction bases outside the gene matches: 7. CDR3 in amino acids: CASSEWTGTAEKLFF. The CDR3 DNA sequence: TGTGCCAGCAGTGAGTGGACAGGGACCGCTGAAAAACTGTTTTTT.

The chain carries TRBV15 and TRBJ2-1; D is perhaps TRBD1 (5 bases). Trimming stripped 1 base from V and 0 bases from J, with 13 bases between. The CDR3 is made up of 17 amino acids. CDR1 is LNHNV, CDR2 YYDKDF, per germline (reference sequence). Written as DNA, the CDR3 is TGTGCCACCAGCAGAGTTGGTGGACAAAGCTCCTACAATGAGCAGTTCTTC. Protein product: CATSRVGGQSSYNEQFF.

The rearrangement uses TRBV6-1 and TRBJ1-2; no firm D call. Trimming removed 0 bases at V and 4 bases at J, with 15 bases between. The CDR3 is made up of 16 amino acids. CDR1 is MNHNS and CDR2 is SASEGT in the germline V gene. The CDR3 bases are TGTGCCAGCAGTGAAGCCAGTCCCTCCAACTCCTATGGCTACACCTTC. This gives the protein CASSEASPSNSYGYTF.